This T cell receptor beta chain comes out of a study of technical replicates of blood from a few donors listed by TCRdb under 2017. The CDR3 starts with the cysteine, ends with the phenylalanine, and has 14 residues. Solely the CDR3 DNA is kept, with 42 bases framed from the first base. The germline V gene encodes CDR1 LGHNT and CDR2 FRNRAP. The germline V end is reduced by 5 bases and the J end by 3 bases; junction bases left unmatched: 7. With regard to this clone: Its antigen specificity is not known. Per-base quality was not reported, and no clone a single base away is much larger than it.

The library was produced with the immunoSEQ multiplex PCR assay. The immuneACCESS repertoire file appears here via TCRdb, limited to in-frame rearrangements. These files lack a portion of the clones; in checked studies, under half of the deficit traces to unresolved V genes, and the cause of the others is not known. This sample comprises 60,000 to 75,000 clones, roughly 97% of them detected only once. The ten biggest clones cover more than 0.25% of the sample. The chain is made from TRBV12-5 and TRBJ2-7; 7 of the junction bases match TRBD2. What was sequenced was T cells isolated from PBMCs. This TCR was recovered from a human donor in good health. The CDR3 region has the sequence CASGPREGVYEQYF. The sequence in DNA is TGTGCTAGTGGTCCCAGGGAGGGCGTCTACGAGCAGTACTTC.